This T cell receptor beta chain is drawn from a study of T cell changes during pregnancy in multiple sclerosis. Sequenced by immunoSEQ multiplex PCR; TCRdb stores in-frame clones only, minus some. The top ten hold roughly 2.3% of the sample, which has almost 65,000 clones, around 92% seen once. The CDR3 is 15 residues long. Germline lookup yields CDR1 MDHEN and CDR2 SYDVKM. V shed 8 bases and J 2 bases; nucleotides not matched to a gene: 6. This receptor was taken from a female donor with multiple sclerosis, enrolled in a pregnancy study. The sequences come from peripheral blood, collected in the first trimester of pregnancy. The gene calls are TRBV28 and TRBJ1-5; 10 nucleotides line up with TRBD1. The CDR3 DNA reads as TGTGCCAGCGGCCGGGACAGGGGAGGCAATCAGCCCCAGCATTTT. Protein sequence: CASGRDRGGNQPQHF. The full variable domain, in which reference TRBV28 and TRBJ1-5 provide the parts outside the CDR3, is DVKVTQSSRYLVKRTGEKVFLECVQDMDHENMFWYRQDPGLGLRLIYFSYDVKMKEKGDIPEGYSVSREKKERFSLILESASTNQTSMYLCASGRDRGGNQPQHFGDGTRLSIL.